Listed here are 32 T cell receptor beta chains from one sample, sequenced in a study of cytomegalovirus exposure and HLA in healthy donors. Assay: immunoSEQ multiplex PCR; the TCRdb copy retains only in-frame clones and omits some. The sample lists 200,000 to 250,000 clones, roughly 87% occurring once. Sequenced: PBMCs. These receptors came from a woman younger than 30 in good health and CMV-seropositive.

The chain combines TRBV5-1 with TRBJ2-7; 7 positions match TRBD2. Germline V lookup: CDR1 SGHRS, CDR2 YFSETQ. The CDR3 covers 15 residues. J lost 6 bases, V lost 4 bases, and 13 bases had no gene match. CDR3 sequence reads: CASSLPGGGLSEQYF. The CDR3 DNA reads as TGCGCCAGCAGCCTCCCGGGGGGAGGTTTAAGCGAGCAGTACTTC.

The V and J genes are TRBV7-2 and TRBJ2-7; D possibly corresponds to TRBD2 (5 bases). V was trimmed by 5 bases and J by 0 bases, leaving 14 bases between them. The germline gives CDR1 SGHTA, CDR2 FQGNSA. The CDR3 consists of 15 residues. The CDR3 DNA reads TGTGCCAGCAGCATGGGGAGCCCCAGCTCCTACGAGCAGTACTTC. As protein: CASSMGSPSSYEQYF.

This chain links TRBV28 with TRBJ2-2, with D possibly being TRBD1 (5 bases). The CDR3 covers 14 residues. V shed 5 bases and J shed 1 base, with 8 bases lying between them. Looked up from germline, CDR1 is MDHEN and CDR2 is SYDVKM. DNA of the CDR3: TGTGCCAGCAGTGCAACAGGGAACACCGGGGAGCTGTTTTTT. Translating gives CASSATGNTGELFF.

The CDR3 region has the DNA TGTGCCAGCAGTTTATGGGGGACAGCGAACACTGAAGCTTTCTTT. Protein product: CASSLWGTANTEAFF. The J gene is TRBJ1-1, the V gene TRBV28; 7 positions agree with TRBD1. Germline CDR1 is MDHEN and CDR2 is SYDVKM. The CDR3 spans 15 residues. The V segment lost 0 bases and the J segment 1 base; nucleotides outside the gene matches: 2. The whole variable domain, remainder taken from reference TRBV28 and TRBJ1-1, is DVKVTQSSRYLVKRTGEKVFLECVQDMDHENMFWYRQDPGLGLRLIYFSYDVKMKEKGDIPEGYSVSREKKERFSLILESASTNQTSMYLCASSLWGTANTEAFFGQGTRLTVV.

The CDR3 loop is CASSQDRGRPDTEAFF. Here the CDR3 DNA reads TGCGCCAGCAGCCAGGACAGGGGGCGCCCCGACACTGAAGCTTTCTTT. The chain has TRBV5-1 and TRBJ1-1; 11 nucleotides align to TRBD1. Germline trimming cut 4 bases from V and 3 bases from J; bases unmatched to any gene: 8. CDR3 length equals 16 residues. The germline CDR1 and CDR2 sequences are SGHRS and YFSETQ.

This chain connects TRBV28 to TRBJ1-5; D may be TRBD1 (5 bases). V lost 6 bases and J lost 2, with 14 bases in between. There are 15 residues in the CDR3. Germline values: CDR1 MDHEN, CDR2 SYDVKM. CDR3 sequence: CASRTLGVGNQPQHF. DNA of the CDR3: TGTGCCAGCAGAACCTTAGGGGTTGGCAATCAGCCCCAGCATTTT. Complete variable domain (other parts from reference TRBV28 and TRBJ1-5): DVKVTQSSRYLVKRTGEKVFLECVQDMDHENMFWYRQDPGLGLRLIYFSYDVKMKEKGDIPEGYSVSREKKERFSLILESASTNQTSMYLCASRTLGVGNQPQHFGDGTRLSIL.

This sequence joins TRBV5-6 and TRBJ2-3, with 8 bases that match TRBD2. CDR3 size: 19 residues. Losses at the gene ends were 1 base for V and 3 bases for J; bases not matched to a gene: 16. Germline CDR1 SGHDT, CDR2 YYEEEE. Written as DNA, the CDR3 is TGTGCCAGCAGCTTGCTCGGTGTGGTTATAGCGGGATTGACAGATACGCAGTATTTT. This translates into CASSLLGVVIAGLTDTQYF.

The chain couples TRBV6-1 to TRBJ2-1, with 9 bases aligning to TRBD2. V shed 7 bases and J 5 bases; nucleotides not matched to a gene: 6. CDR1 MNHNS and CDR2 SASEGT come from the germline V gene. CDR3 size: 14 residues. The CDR3 spells CASTSGAFDNEQFF. The CDR3 DNA follows: TGTGCCAGCACTAGCGGGGCATTCGACAATGAGCAGTTCTTC.

The chain is built from TRBV4-1 and TRBJ2-2; 10 bases match TRBD2. Germline V lookup: CDR1 MGHRA, CDR2 YSYEKL. J gave up 2 bases and V 0 bases, and 9 bases lay outside the gene matches. The CDR3 is made up of 19 amino acids. The DNA for the CDR3 is TGCGCCAGCAGCCAAGAATTAAGGACTAGCGGATTAAACACCGGGGAGCTGTTTTTT. As protein: CASSQELRTSGLNTGELFF.

In nucleotides, the CDR3 is TGCGCCAGCAGCAGAGGGGGTAGGCTAGCGGGAGCTGATGAGCAGTTCTTC. Translating gives CASSRGGRLAGADEQFF. V gene TRBV5-1 combines with J gene TRBJ2-1; 10 nucleotides match TRBD2. The CDR3 is 17 amino acids. Germline V gene sequence: CDR1 SGHRS, CDR2 YFSETQ. V was pared by 4 bases and J by 8 bases, with 15 bases of the junction left unmatched.

This chain joins TRBV7-3 and TRBJ1-4; D is ambiguous. Germline loops: CDR1 SGHTA, CDR2 FQGTGA. V was cut by 5 bases and J by 0 bases, with 10 bases left in between. The CDR3 contains 15 residues. CDR3 nucleotide sequence: TGTGCCAGCAGCCCGCAACTTGCAACTAATGAAAAACTGTTTTTT. It is translated as CASSPQLATNEKLFF.

The rearrangement links TRBV6-1 to TRBJ1-2, with 9 bases fitting TRBD1. V lost 7 bases to trimming and J lost 4 bases; unmatched junction nucleotides: 19. Germline V gene lookup returns CDR1 MNHNS and CDR2 SASEGT. The CDR3 runs to 18 residues. CDR3 protein: CASNDNPGQGNRGYGYTF. DNA of the CDR3: TGTGCCAGCAATGACAATCCGGGACAGGGTAATCGGGGCTATGGCTACACCTTC.

This clone has a handful of counts. The chain uses TRBV19 and TRBJ1-5, with D possibly TRBD1 on 6 matching bases. Trimming took 4 bases from V and 6 from J, leaving 10 bases between them. Per the germline V gene, CDR1 is LNHDA and CDR2 is SQIVND (reference sequence). There are 13 residues in the CDR3. This chain's CDR3 is CASSNVGGQPQHF. CDR3 nucleotides: TGTGCCAGTAGTAATGTAGGGGGTCAGCCCCAGCATTTT.

The chain combines TRBV18 with TRBJ1-5, with 8 bases that match TRBD1. The CDR3 contains 16 residues. Unmatched junction bases numbered 9, after V lost 4 bases and J lost 4 bases. Germline V gene data show CDR1 as KGHSH and CDR2 as LQKENI. CDR3 residues: CASSLRTGSKNQPQHF. As DNA, the CDR3 is TGTGCCAGCTCACTACGGACAGGGAGTAAGAATCAGCCCCAGCATTTT.

The J gene is TRBJ1-5, the V gene TRBV5-1; TRBD1 might be the D (5 bases). Germline V CDR1 and CDR2: SGHRS, YFSETQ. With 2 bases removed from V and 8 bases from J, the gap between germline ends came to 11 bases. The CDR3 has 13 residues. CDR3 nucleotide sequence: TGCGCCAGCAGCTTAACGGGGGAAAAGCCCCAGCATTTT. Protein: CASSLTGEKPQHF. The full variable domain, with the rest looked up from reference TRBV5-1 and TRBJ1-5, is KAGVTQTPRYLIKTRGQQVTLSCSPISGHRSVSWYQQTPGQGLQFLFEYFSETQRNKGNFPGRFSGRQFSNSRSEMNVSTLELGDSALYLCASSLTGEKPQHFGDGTRLSIL.

This rearrangement joins TRBV28 to TRBJ2-5, with D maybe TRBD1 (8 bases). Per the germline V gene, CDR1 is MDHEN and CDR2 is SYDVKM. The CDR3 length is 16 residues. Trimming left V 2 bases short and J 3 bases short, with 16 bases between. The CDR3 nucleotides are TGTGCCAGCAGTTTAGGACAGGGTCGGGGGGAAGAGACCCAGTACTTC. Translated: CASSLGQGRGEETQYF.

The chain carries TRBV5-1 and TRBJ2-5, with 7 bases identical to TRBD1. The trim removed 4 bases at V and 2 bases at J, leaving 8 bases unmatched. The CDR3 consists of 15 residues. Germline CDR1 and CDR2: SGHRS and YFSETQ. The CDR3 DNA follows: TGCGCCAGCAGCACAGACAGGGTGGGACAAGAGACCCAGTACTTC. Its protein is CASSTDRVGQETQYF.

The chain recombines TRBV5-4 with TRBJ2-2, with D perhaps TRBD1 (5 bases). Between the trimmed V and J ends, which lost 2 bases and 0 bases, there was a span of 8 bases. CDR1 and CDR2 from the germline V gene are SGHNT and YYREEE (reference sequence). This CDR3 region has 15 residues. CDR3 DNA sequence: TGTGCCAGCAGCTTCGACAGACCGAACACCGGGGAGCTGTTTTTT. It yields the protein CASSFDRPNTGELFF.

J is TRBJ2-3 and V is TRBV4-2, with TRBD2 identical over 8 bases. This CDR3 comprises 15 residues. The V segment lost 0 bases and the J segment 10 bases; nucleotides outside the gene matches: 9. Germline loops: CDR1 LGHNA, CDR2 YNFKEQ. This chain's CDR3 is CASSQDLPGGLSQYF. Written as DNA, the CDR3 is TGTGCCAGCAGCCAAGACCTACCGGGAGGGCTGTCGCAGTATTTT.

This chain connects TRBV6-5 to TRBJ1-1; D unclear. V was pared by 6 bases and J by 1 base, with 12 bases between. CDR1 MNHEY and CDR2 SVGAGI come from the germline V gene. There are 14 residues in the CDR3. The DNA for the CDR3 is TGTGCCAGCAGGAGAGGCGCTGGGAACACTGAAGCTTTCTTT. Translation gives CASRRGAGNTEAFF.

This chain uses TRBV28 with TRBJ2-2; 7 positions agree with TRBD2. In germline, CDR1 is MDHEN, CDR2 SYDVKM. V trimming: 6 bases; J trimming: 1 base; junction bases outside the gene matches: 8. This CDR3 spans 16 amino acids. The CDR3 DNA sequence: TGTGCCAGCAGCCCGGGGGGTAGCGGGAACACCGGGGAGCTGTTTTTT. It encodes CASSPGGSGNTGELFF. The full variable domain, rest sourced from reference TRBV28 and TRBJ2-2, is DVKVTQSSRYLVKRTGEKVFLECVQDMDHENMFWYRQDPGLGLRLIYFSYDVKMKEKGDIPEGYSVSREKKERFSLILESASTNQTSMYLCASSPGGSGNTGELFFGEGSRLTVL.

The V gene is TRBV5-1, the J gene TRBJ2-2; perhaps TRBD2 as D (6 bases). This CDR3 is built from 15 residues. In germline, CDR1 is SGHRS, CDR2 YFSETQ. The V end lost 1 base, the J end lost 5 bases, and 12 bases lay between the germline ends. CDR3 in DNA: TGCGCCAGCAGCTTGTCGGGAGAGAATACCGGGGAGCTGTTTTTT. It specifies CASSLSGENTGELFF.

V is TRBV19 and J is TRBJ1-2, with TRBD1 identical over 9 bases. Germline trimming cut 3 bases from V and 5 bases from J; bases unmatched to any gene: 4. From germline, CDR1 is LNHDA and CDR2 SQIVND (reference sequence). The CDR3 length is 14 residues. CDR3 sequence (DNA): TGTGCCAGTAGTATGGGACAGGGTCGATATGGCTACACCTTC. As protein: CASSMGQGRYGYTF.

The count of this clone is one. V and J are TRBV15 and TRBJ2-2; D unresolved. The CDR3 is 15 amino acids. V lost 0 bases to trimming and J lost 1 base, with 6 bases between them. CDR1 is LNHNV and CDR2 is YYDKDF in the germline V gene (reference sequence). The CDR3 protein is CATSRDSRNTGELFF. CDR3 in DNA: TGTGCCACCAGCAGAGATAGTCGGAACACCGGGGAGCTGTTTTTT. Variable domain in full (rest from reference TRBV15 and TRBJ2-2): DAMVIQNPRYQVTQFGKPVTLSCSQTLNHNVMYWYQQKSSQAPKLLFHYYDKDFNNEADTPDNFQSRRPNTSFCFLDIRSPGLGDTAMYLCATSRDSRNTGELFFGEGSRLTVL.

The rearrangement uses TRBV6-5 and TRBJ1-3; 9 nucleotides align to TRBD1. Per germline, CDR1 MNHEY and CDR2 SVGAGI. V lost 5 bases to trimming and J lost 7 bases; unmatched junction nucleotides: 6. The CDR3 has 14 amino acids. CDR3 coding DNA: TGTGCCAGCAGTCGACAGGGGGAACGGAACACCATATATTTT. Encoded protein: CASSRQGERNTIYF.

This clone was seen once. The chain carries TRBV6-1 and TRBJ2-7, with TRBD1 matching 7 bases. From germline, CDR1 is MNHNS and CDR2 SASEGT. This CDR3 has 13 residues. After removal of 8 bases from V and 3 bases from J, the junction contained 7 bases not matched to a gene. Written as DNA, the CDR3 is TGTGCCAGCGATGTCCAGGGGGACTACGAGCAGTACTTC. Translating it yields CASDVQGDYEQYF.

The genes are TRBV2 and TRBJ2-5, with 7 bases aligning to TRBD2. V was pared by 8 bases and J by 4 bases, with 10 bases of the junction left unmatched. The CDR3 contains 14 residues. Looked up from germline, CDR1 is SNHLY and CDR2 is FYNNEI. The CDR3, as DNA: TGTGCCAGCTTAAGGGAGGGCCGGGGAGAGACCCAGTACTTC. Its translation is CASLREGRGETQYF.

The chain joins TRBV28 to TRBJ2-7, with 8 bases lining up with TRBD1. Per the germline V gene, CDR1 is MDHEN and CDR2 is SYDVKM. This CDR3 comprises 16 residues. Unmatched junction bases numbered 10, after V lost 6 bases and J lost 0 bases. CDR3: CASRYSGGASSYEQYF. The CDR3 bases are TGTGCCAGCAGGTATTCAGGGGGCGCCAGCTCCTACGAGCAGTACTTC.

The V call is TRBV28, the J call TRBJ2-7; TRBD2 matches 10 bases. J was trimmed by 4 bases and V by 7 bases; bases with no gene match: 7. The CDR3 loop spans 14 amino acids. Germline V gene data show CDR1 as MDHEN and CDR2 as SYDVKM. As DNA, the CDR3 is TGTGCCAGCAACCCCGGGACTAGCGTTTACGAGCAGTACTTC. Protein product: CASNPGTSVYEQYF.

This clone was seen only once. The genes are TRBV9 and TRBJ2-7, with 8 bases identical to TRBD2. V was pared by 0 bases and J by 4 bases, with 6 bases of the junction left unmatched. The CDR3 loop spans 15 amino acids. The germline CDR1 and CDR2 sequences are SGDLS and YYNGEE. The CDR3 DNA reads as TGTGCCAGCAGCGTAGAAGCGGGAGTTAGTTACGAGCAGTACTTC. It yields the protein CASSVEAGVSYEQYF.

This chain uses TRBV7-9 with TRBJ2-7; TRBD1 matches 9 bases. The CDR3 loop spans 16 amino acids. Germline V gene lookup returns CDR1 SEHNR and CDR2 FQNEAQ (reference sequence). The junction had 7 bases not matched to a gene; V was cut back by 4 bases and J by 0 bases. The CDR3 spells CASSSPGQGTSYEQYF. CDR3 DNA: TGTGCCAGCAGCTCCCCGGGACAGGGAACCTCCTACGAGCAGTACTTC.

This sequence joins TRBV30 and TRBJ1-5, with TRBD1 matching over 7 bases. The junction had 10 bases not matched to a gene; V was cut back by 0 bases and J by 11 bases. The CDR3 length is 14 residues. Germline V gene lookup returns CDR1 GTSNPN and CDR2 SVGIG (reference sequence). The CDR3 spells CAWSVRQGPWAQHF. The CDR3 DNA follows: TGTGCCTGGAGTGTACGACAGGGCCCTTGGGCCCAGCATTTT.